The 12 T cell receptor beta chains presented below share a single source sample, sequenced in a study of molecular identifiers for immune sequencing clone quantification. Using its own MiXCR run on the PCR reads, TCRdb lists one record per CDR3 protein. The sample contains approximately 90,000 distinct CDR3 sequences, 20% to 30% of which appear only once. Input material: naive CD8+ T cells from blood, with Jurkat cell RNA spiked in. This sample's subset: FACS-sorted CD8+CD4-CCR7+CD45RA+ naive T cells. These receptors were collected from a human donor in good health. Some libraries in this study had Jurkat cell RNA spiked in.

The chain links TRBV27 to TRBJ2-7; TRBD2 matches at 13 bases. Germline V lookup: CDR1 MNHEY, CDR2 SMNVEV (reference sequence). J gave up 6 bases and V 5 bases, and 4 bases lay outside the gene matches. The CDR3 is made up of 14 amino acids. CDR3 protein: CASSPGLAGIEQYF. As DNA, the CDR3 is TGTGCCAGCAGTCCGGGACTAGCGGGAATCGAGCAGTACTTC.

This clonotype was counted at least ten times. CDR3 protein: CASSQDTTGTDTQYF. The CDR3 DNA sequence: TGCGCCAGCAGCCAAGATACGACAGGGACAGATACGCAGTATTTT. This chain connects TRBV4-3 to TRBJ2-3, with 7 bases identical to TRBD1. The CDR3 runs 15 residues. V dropped 0 bases and J dropped 3; count of bases not matched to a gene: 3. Germline loops: CDR1 LGHNA, CDR2 YSLEER.

In this sample, this clonotype turned up many times. The rearrangement uses TRBV28 and TRBJ1-6, with D possibly being TRBD1 (5 bases). Between the trimmed V and J ends, which lost 3 bases and 10 bases, there was a span of 13 bases. The CDR3 totals 14 residues. In germline, CDR1 is MDHEN, CDR2 SYDVKM. The chain's CDR3 is CASSLSPWGSPLHF. The CDR3 nucleotides read TGTGCCAGCAGTTTGTCCCCTTGGGGGTCACCCCTCCACTTT.

This clonotype was seen at least ten times. This CDR3 reads CASSLATGHGAEAFF. CDR3 coding DNA: TGTGCCAGCAGCTTGGCGACAGGGCACGGGGCTGAAGCTTTCTTT. This chain links TRBV5-5 with TRBJ1-1; 7 bases align to TRBD1. CDR1 is SGHKS and CDR2 is YYEKEE in the germline V gene (reference sequence). CDR3 size: 15 residues. The trim removed 0 bases at V and 6 bases at J, leaving 8 bases unmatched.

The rearrangement uses TRBV4-3 and TRBJ2-1; 9 bases map to TRBD2. Losses at the gene ends were 0 bases for V and 7 bases for J; bases not matched to a gene: 1. CDR3 length: 14 amino acids. Germline V gene lookup returns CDR1 LGHNA and CDR2 YSLEER. The CDR3: CASSQDLAGNEQFF. Written as DNA, the CDR3 is TGCGCCAGCAGCCAAGATCTAGCGGGAAATGAGCAGTTCTTC.

This clonotype was seen repeatedly, ten times or more. CDR3 in amino acids: CASSNAPNSPLHF. CDR3 nucleotide sequence: TGTGCCAGCAGCAACGCCCCCAATTCACCCCTCCACTTT. The chain uses TRBV7-2 and TRBJ1-6, with D hard to call. The CDR3 consists of 13 residues. Germline-derived CDR1 and CDR2 are SGHTA and FQGNSA. The germline V and J ends were trimmed by 5 bases and 7 bases, with 9 bases remaining between them. The entire variable domain, with the rest obtained from reference TRBV7-2 and TRBJ1-6, is as follows: GAGVSQSPSNKVTEKGKDVELRCDPISGHTALYWYRQSLGQGLEFLIYFQGNSAPDKSGLPSDRFSAERTGGSVSTLTIQRTQQEDSAVYLCASSNAPNSPLHFGNGTRLTVT.

Notes on this clonotype: A much larger clone sits a single nucleotide away, making a read error possible. This CDR3 reads CASSSRTGANTRELFF. The DNA for the CDR3 is TGTGCCAGCAGCTCCCGGACAGGGGCCAACACCCGGGAGCTGTTTTTT. The J gene is TRBJ2-2, the V gene TRBV3-1; 9 positions match TRBD1. The CDR3 loop spans 16 amino acids. Germline loops: CDR1 LGHDT, CDR2 YNNKEL (reference sequence).

The table lists this clonotype with many counts. The chain joins TRBV2 to TRBJ2-7, with 8 nucleotides matching TRBD1. J gave up 1 base and V 1 base, and 3 bases lay outside the gene matches. Germline assignment: CDR1 SNHLY and CDR2 FYNNEI. CDR3 length: 15 residues. This chain's CDR3 is CASSEGTGWSYEQYF. The CDR3 coding sequence is TGTGCCAGCAGTGAAGGGACAGGGTGGTCCTACGAGCAGTACTTC.

This clonotype was observed many times. V gene TRBV7-2 combines with J gene TRBJ2-7; 10 nucleotides align to TRBD2. This CDR3 region has 15 residues. Looked up from germline, CDR1 is SGHTA and CDR2 is FQGNSA. Germline trimming cut 5 bases from V and 2 bases from J; bases unmatched to any gene: 6. The CDR3 coding sequence is TGTGCCAGCAGCCCAGGGACTAGCGTGACCTACGAGCAGTACTTC. This encodes CASSPGTSVTYEQYF.

The J gene is TRBJ2-1, the V gene TRBV9; 9 positions match TRBD1. This CDR3 contains 18 residues. J lost 8 bases, V lost 4 bases, and 19 bases had no gene match. CDR1 and CDR2 from the germline V gene are SGDLS and YYNGEE. The DNA for the CDR3 is TGTGCCAGCAGCACCCCACTAAGATCGGGGACAGGGCCTGATGAGCAGTTCTTC. It encodes CASSTPLRSGTGPDEQFF.

As concerns this clonotype: The junction and the germline gene differ at one end; a read error may be behind it. V usage is TRBV7-9 and J usage is TRBJ2-7; TRBD2 is a possible D gene (5 bases). Looked up from germline, CDR1 is SEHNR and CDR2 is FQNEAQ (reference sequence). The CDR3 runs to 15 residues. The chain's CDR3 is CASSPPLGSGSAPSF. CDR3 DNA sequence: TGTGCCAGCAGCCCCCCCCTGGGGAGCGGCTCCGCGCCGTCCTTC.

This clonotype was found many times. One end of the junction varies from germline; a read error may be responsible. This chain links TRBV6-5 with TRBJ1-3, with 7 bases lining up with TRBD1. The germline V gene has CDR1 MNHEY and CDR2 SVGAGI. The CDR3 runs 19 residues. The CDR3: CASSNSGAGGEWPGNTIYF. The CDR3 DNA sequence: TGTGCCAGCAGTAACTCCGGGGCAGGGGGTGAATGGCCTGGAAACACCATATATTTT.